This T cell receptor (beta chain) was profiled in a study of cytomegalovirus exposure and HLA in healthy donors. Study-wide background: The 100 to 150 validation repertoires, a later analysis reported, used the same platform as the approximately 730 repertoires from the first cohort. Findings and caveats of the study: In a later analysis, first-cohort TCR clusters were found to tend to co-occur in the 95 to 150 validation repertoires. The study put roughly 160 TCR beta chains on its list as cytomegalovirus-associated.

In its sample, this clone was seen once. Its antigen is unknown. The germline gives CDR1 SGHNT, CDR2 YYREEE (reference sequence). The CDR3 has 12 amino acids. This table comes from immunoSEQ multiplex PCR, and its TCRdb copy is limited to in-frame clones, with some not included. There are 300,000 to 400,000 clones in the sample; around 90% occur only once, and roughly 0.88% lies in the top ten. This clonotype originated in a man aged 30-40 years in good health and CMV-seronegative. Sample: PBMCs. V is TRBV5-4 and J is TRBJ1-2, with TRBD1 matching over 8 bases. The CDR3 bases are TGTGCGACCAGGGGGCTTGACTATGGCTACACCTTC. Translating it yields CATRGLDYGYTF.